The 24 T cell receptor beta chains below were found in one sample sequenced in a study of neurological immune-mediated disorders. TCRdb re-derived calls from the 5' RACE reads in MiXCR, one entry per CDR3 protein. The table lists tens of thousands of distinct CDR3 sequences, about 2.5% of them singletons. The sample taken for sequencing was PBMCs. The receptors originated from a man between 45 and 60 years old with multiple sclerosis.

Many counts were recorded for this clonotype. CDR3 bases: TGTGCCAGCAGACCCACGGGGGCTGGAACCGGGGAGCTGTTTTTT. It is translated as CASRPTGAGTGELFF. This rearrangement joins TRBV14 to TRBJ2-2; D may correspond to TRBD1 or TRBD2 (6 bases each). The CDR3 is 15 residues long. V was pared by 6 bases and J by 5 bases, with 16 bases between. Germline V gives CDR1 SGHDN, CDR2 FVKESK.

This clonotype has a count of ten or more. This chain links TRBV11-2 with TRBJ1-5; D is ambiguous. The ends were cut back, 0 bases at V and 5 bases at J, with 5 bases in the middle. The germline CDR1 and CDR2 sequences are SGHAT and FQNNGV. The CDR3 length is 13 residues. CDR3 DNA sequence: TGTGCCAGCAGCTTAGATCACCATCAGCCCCAGCATTTT. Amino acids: CASSLDHHQPQHF.

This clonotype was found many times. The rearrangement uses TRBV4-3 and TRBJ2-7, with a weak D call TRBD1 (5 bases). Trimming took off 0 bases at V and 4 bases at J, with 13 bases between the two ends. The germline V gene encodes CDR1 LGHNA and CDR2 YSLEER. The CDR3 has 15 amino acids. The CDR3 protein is CASSQEGQGRYEQYF. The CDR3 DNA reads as TGCGCCAGCAGCCAAGAAGGCCAGGGAAGGTACGAGCAGTACTTC.

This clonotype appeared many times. CDR3 nucleotides: TGCGCCAGCAGCTTGGCTCCGACAGGGTACAATGAGCAGTTCTTC. Translating it yields CASSLAPTGYNEQFF. The chain has TRBV5-1 and TRBJ2-1; 7 bases match TRBD1. The germline CDR1 and CDR2 sequences are SGHRS and YFSETQ. The CDR3 sequence is 15 residues long. After removal of 0 bases from V and 4 bases from J, the junction contained 4 bases not matched to a gene.

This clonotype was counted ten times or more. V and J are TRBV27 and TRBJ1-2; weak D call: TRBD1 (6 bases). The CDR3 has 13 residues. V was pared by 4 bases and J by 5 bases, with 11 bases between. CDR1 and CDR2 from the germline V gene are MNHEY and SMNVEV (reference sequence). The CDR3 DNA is TGTGCCAGCAGTTACCGACAGGAGTATGGCTACACCTTC. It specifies CASSYRQEYGYTF.

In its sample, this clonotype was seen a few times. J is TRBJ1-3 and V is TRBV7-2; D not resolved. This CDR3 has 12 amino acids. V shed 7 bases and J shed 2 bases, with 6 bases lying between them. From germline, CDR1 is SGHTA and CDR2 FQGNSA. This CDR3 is CASKGPGNTIYF. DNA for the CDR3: TGTGCCAGCAAAGGCCCTGGAAACACCATATATTTT. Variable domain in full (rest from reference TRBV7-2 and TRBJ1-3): GAGVSQSPSNKVTEKGKDVELRCDPISGHTALYWYRQSLGQGLEFLIYFQGNSAPDKSGLPSDRFSAERTGGSVSTLTIQRTQQEDSAVYLCASKGPGNTIYFGEGSWLTVV.

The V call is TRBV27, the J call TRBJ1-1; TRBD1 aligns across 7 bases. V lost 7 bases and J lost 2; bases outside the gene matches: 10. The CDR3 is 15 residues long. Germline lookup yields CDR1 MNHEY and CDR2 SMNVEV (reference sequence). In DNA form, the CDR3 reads TGTGCCAGCATTTCCCGTCGACAGGGTAACACTGAAGCTTTCTTT. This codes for CASISRRQGNTEAFF.

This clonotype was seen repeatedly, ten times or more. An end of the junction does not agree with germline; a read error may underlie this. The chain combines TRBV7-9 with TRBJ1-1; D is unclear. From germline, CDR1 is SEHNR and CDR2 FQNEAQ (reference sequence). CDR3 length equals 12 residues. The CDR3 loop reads CDSSISGTEAFF. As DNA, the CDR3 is TGTGACAGCAGCATCTCGGGCACTGAAGCTTTCTTT.

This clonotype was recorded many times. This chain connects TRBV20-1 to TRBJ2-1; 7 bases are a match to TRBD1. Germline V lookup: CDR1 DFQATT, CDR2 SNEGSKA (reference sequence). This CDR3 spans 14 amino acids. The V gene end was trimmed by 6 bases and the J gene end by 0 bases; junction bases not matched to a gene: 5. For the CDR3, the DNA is TGCAGTGCCGCCGGACAGGACTCCTACAATGAGCAGTTCTTC. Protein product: CSAAGQDSYNEQFF.

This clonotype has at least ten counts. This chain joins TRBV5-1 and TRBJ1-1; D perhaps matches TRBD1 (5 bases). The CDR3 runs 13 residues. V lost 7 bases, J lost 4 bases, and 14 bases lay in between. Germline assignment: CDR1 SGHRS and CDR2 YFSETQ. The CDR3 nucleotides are TGCGCCAGCTCGGGTCCAGGGTTCACTGAAGCTTTCTTT. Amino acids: CASSGPGFTEAFF.

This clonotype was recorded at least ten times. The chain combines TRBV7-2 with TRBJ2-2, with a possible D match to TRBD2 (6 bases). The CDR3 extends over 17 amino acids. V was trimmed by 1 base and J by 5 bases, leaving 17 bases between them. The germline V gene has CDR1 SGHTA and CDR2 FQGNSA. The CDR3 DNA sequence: TGTGCCAGCAGCTTAGTAGGTCTCGGGGGTTGGACCGGGGAGCTGTTTTTT. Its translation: CASSLVGLGGWTGELFF.

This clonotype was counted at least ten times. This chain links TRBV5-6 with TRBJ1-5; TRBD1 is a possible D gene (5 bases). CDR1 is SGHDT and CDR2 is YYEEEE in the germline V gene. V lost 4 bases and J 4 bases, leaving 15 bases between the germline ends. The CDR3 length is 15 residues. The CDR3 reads CASSLTGTGNQPQHF. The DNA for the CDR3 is TGTGCCAGCAGCCTTACCGGGACGGGGAATCAGCCCCAGCATTTT.

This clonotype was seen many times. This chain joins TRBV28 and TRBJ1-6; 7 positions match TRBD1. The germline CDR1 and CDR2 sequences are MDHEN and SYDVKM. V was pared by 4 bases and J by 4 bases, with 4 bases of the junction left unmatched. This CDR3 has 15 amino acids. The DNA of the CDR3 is TGTGCCAGCAGTTCCGACAGGGTATATAATTCACCCCTCCACTTT. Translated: CASSSDRVYNSPLHF.

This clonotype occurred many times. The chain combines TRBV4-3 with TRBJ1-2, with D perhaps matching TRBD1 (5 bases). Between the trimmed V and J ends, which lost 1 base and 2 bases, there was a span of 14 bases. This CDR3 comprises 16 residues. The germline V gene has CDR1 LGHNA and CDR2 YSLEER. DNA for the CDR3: TGCGCCAGCAGCCAAGGGCCCCAGGGTGCCAACTATGGCTACACCTTC. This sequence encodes CASSQGPQGANYGYTF.

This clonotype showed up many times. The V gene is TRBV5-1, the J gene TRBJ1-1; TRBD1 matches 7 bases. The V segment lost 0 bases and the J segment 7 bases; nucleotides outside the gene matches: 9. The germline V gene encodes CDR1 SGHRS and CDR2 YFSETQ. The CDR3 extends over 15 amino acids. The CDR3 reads CASSLAQTGQSEAFF. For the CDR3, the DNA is TGCGCCAGCAGCTTGGCCCAGACAGGGCAAAGTGAAGCTTTCTTT.

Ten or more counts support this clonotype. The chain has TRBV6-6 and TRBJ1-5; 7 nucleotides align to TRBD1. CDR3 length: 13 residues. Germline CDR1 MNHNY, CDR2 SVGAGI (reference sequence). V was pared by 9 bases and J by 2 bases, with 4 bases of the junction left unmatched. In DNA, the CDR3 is TGTGCCAGTCGAACAGGGGGCAATCAGCCCCAGCATTTT. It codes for CASRTGGNQPQHF.

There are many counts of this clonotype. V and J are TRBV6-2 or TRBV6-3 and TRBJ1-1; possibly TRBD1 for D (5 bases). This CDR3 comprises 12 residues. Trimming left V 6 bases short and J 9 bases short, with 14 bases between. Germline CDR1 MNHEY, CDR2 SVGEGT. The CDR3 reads CASSRDEGKAFF. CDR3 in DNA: TGTGCCAGCAGCCGAGACGAGGGGAAAGCTTTCTTT.

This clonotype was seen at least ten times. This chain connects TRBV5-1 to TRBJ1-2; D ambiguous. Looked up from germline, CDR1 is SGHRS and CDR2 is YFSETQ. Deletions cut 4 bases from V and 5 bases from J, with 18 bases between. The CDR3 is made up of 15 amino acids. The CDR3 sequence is CASSHPRTGGYGYTF. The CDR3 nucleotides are TGCGCCAGCAGCCACCCCCGGACGGGAGGGTATGGCTACACCTTC.

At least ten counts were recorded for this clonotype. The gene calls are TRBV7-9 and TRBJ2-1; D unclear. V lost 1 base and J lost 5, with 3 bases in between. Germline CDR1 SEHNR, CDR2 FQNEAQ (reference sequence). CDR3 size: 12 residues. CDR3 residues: CASSLVNNEQFF. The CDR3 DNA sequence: TGTGCCAGCAGCTTAGTTAACAATGAGCAGTTCTTC.

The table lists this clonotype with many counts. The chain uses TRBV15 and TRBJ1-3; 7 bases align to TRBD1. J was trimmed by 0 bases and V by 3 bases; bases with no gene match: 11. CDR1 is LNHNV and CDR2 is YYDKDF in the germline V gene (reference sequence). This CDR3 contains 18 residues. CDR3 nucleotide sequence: TGTGCCACCAGCAGTGAACTGACAGGGTTAGGCTCTGGAAACACCATATATTTT. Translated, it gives CATSSELTGLGSGNTIYF.

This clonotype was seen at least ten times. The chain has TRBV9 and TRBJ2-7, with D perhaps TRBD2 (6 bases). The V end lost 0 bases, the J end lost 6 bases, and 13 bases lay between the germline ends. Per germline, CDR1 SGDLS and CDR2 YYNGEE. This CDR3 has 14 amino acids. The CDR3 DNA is TGTGCCAGCAGCGTAGGATCTCAGGGACTCGAGCAGTACTTC. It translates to CASSVGSQGLEQYF.

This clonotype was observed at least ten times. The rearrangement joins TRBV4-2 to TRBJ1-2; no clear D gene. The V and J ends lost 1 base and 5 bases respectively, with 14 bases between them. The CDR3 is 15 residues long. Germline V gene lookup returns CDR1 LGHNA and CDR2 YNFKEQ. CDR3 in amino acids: CASSQVRNAGYGYTF. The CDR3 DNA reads TGTGCCAGCAGCCAAGTGCGGAACGCGGGTTATGGCTACACCTTC.

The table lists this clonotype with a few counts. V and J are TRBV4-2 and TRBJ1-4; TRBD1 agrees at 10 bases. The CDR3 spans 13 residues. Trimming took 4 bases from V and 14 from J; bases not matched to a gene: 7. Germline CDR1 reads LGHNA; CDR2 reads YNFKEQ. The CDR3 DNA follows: TGTGCCAGCAGCCGAGAGACAGGGGGCGGGCTGTTTTTT. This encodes CASSRETGGGLFF.

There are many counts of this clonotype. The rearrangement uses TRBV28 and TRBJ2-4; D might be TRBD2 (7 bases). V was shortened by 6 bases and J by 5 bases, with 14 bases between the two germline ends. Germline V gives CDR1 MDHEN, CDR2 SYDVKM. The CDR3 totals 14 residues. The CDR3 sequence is CASRSGGSQNIQYF. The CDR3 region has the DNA TGTGCCAGCAGGTCGGGGGGCAGCCAAAACATTCAGTACTTC.